A single sample is the source of the 9 T cell receptor beta chains below, sequenced in a study of beta chain features in type 1 diabetes. Expressed TCRB transcripts got sequenced, as all isolated RNA was reverse transcribed. Libraries were prepared by immunoSEQ multiplex PCR; TCRdb keeps only in-frame clonotypes and omits some of them. The sample contains over 300,000 clones, under 8.5% of which appear only once. Sequenced input: central memory CD4+ T cells from blood. All receptors come from a woman aged 18-29 years in good health.

This clone was detected only a few times. The chain carries TRBV11-2 and TRBJ2-5; 7 bases line up with TRBD1. The CDR3 runs 13 residues. Germline V CDR1 and CDR2: SGHAT, FQNNGV. The J segment lost 5 bases and the V segment lost 5 bases, leaving 5 bases of the junction unmatched. The CDR3 sequence: CASSGQVGETQYF. The CDR3 DNA is TGTGCCAGCAGCGGACAGGTGGGGGAGACCCAGTACTTC.

The chain combines TRBV7-2 with TRBJ2-3, with 7 bases fitting TRBD2. V shed 5 bases and J 2 bases; nucleotides not matched to a gene: 7. Germline-derived CDR1 and CDR2 are SGHTA and FQGNSA. The CDR3 runs 15 residues. The CDR3 sequence is CASSRLAVDTDTQYF. The CDR3 region has the DNA TGTGCCAGCAGCAGGCTAGCGGTTGACACAGATACGCAGTATTTT.

This clone was seen a few times. CDR3 region: CASSQLNEQFF. The CDR3 region has the DNA TGTGCCAGCAGCCAGTTAAATGAGCAGTTCTTC. The J gene is TRBJ2-1, the V gene TRBV7-9; D not certain. V lost 5 bases, J lost 7 bases, and 6 bases lay in between. The CDR3 has 11 amino acids. CDR1 and CDR2 from the germline V gene are SEHNR and FQNEAQ (reference sequence).

The chain carries TRBV7-9 and TRBJ2-5; D unresolved. This CDR3 is built from 11 residues. Per the germline V gene, CDR1 is SEHNR and CDR2 is FQNEAQ (reference sequence). Trimming cost V 4 bases and J 7 bases, with 7 bases left between them. The CDR3 loop reads CASSWAGTQYF. Here the CDR3 DNA reads TGTGCCAGCAGCTGGGCTGGGACCCAGTACTTC. The full variable domain, its missing parts supplied by reference TRBV7-9 and TRBJ2-5, is DTGVSQNPRHKITKRGQNVTFRCDPISEHNRLYWYRQTLGQGPEFLTYFQNEAQLEKSRLLSDRFSAERPKGSFSTLEIQRTEQGDSAMYLCASSWAGTQYFGPGTRLLVL.

This clone was seen at least ten times. V usage is TRBV7-9 and J usage is TRBJ2-3; 10 bases agree with TRBD2. Losses at the gene ends were 5 bases for V and 2 bases for J; bases not matched to a gene: 4. CDR1 and CDR2 (germline): SEHNR, FQNEAQ (reference sequence). The CDR3 loop spans 15 amino acids. CDR3 sequence: CASSRTSGATDTQYF. The CDR3 DNA sequence: TGTGCCAGCAGCCGGACTAGCGGAGCCACAGATACGCAGTATTTT.

The chain recombines TRBV4-2 with TRBJ2-2; 11 bases agree with TRBD2. This CDR3 is built from 15 residues. Germline lookup yields CDR1 LGHNA and CDR2 YNFKEQ. Unmatched junction bases numbered 3, after V lost 6 bases and J lost 3 bases. CDR3 sequence: CASRLAGVYTGELFF. CDR3 nucleotides: TGTGCCAGCAGACTAGCGGGAGTGTACACCGGGGAGCTGTTTTTT.

This clone showed up just a few times. The CDR3 spells CASSRSHGGRAGVQYF. CDR3 in DNA: TGTGCCAGCAGTCGCTCCCATGGCGGGAGGGCTGGAGTGCAGTACTTC. This chain uses TRBV28 with TRBJ2-7; 9 bases fit TRBD2. The germline V gene has CDR1 MDHEN and CDR2 SYDVKM. The CDR3 is 16 residues long. V dropped 5 bases and J dropped 9; count of bases not matched to a gene: 17.

This chain joins TRBV28 and TRBJ2-1, with 15 positions matching TRBD2. V lost 8 bases to trimming and J lost 2 bases; unmatched junction nucleotides: 7. The germline V gene encodes CDR1 MDHEN and CDR2 SYDVKM. The CDR3 has 17 amino acids. The CDR3 reads CASRGLAGGLAYNEQFF. CDR3 sequence (DNA): TGTGCCAGCCGGGGACTAGCGGGAGGATTGGCCTACAATGAGCAGTTCTTC.

As regards this clone: Other nucleotide sequences in the sample specify the same CDR3. This chain joins TRBV7-9 and TRBJ2-5; D is possibly TRBD1 or TRBD2 (5 bases each). The germline CDR1 and CDR2 sequences are SEHNR and FQNEAQ (reference sequence). Trimming cost V 3 bases and J 4 bases, with 6 bases left between them. The CDR3 length is 12 residues. CDR3 sequence (DNA): TGTGCCAGCAGCTTTGGGGGAGAGACCCAGTACTTC. Translated: CASSFGGETQYF.